This TCR beta chain comes out of a study of cytomegalovirus exposure and HLA in healthy donors. Both 60 Vbeta primers and 13 Jbeta primers went into the PCR. Clones were read by immunoSEQ multiplex PCR, and TCRdb kept only the in-frame ones, dropping some. This table holds fewer than 150,000 clones, around three quarters found once. A note on this clone: The antigen remains undetermined.

General study findings and limits: Later analysis suggested most CMV-associated TCR beta chains were HLA-restricted. Most TCR beta V segments were productive about 90% or about 30% of the time in an earlier analysis. CMV serostatus was the only immune exposure information that was available. Later analysis reportedly placed an Asian-associated ancestry cluster below the approximately 730-donor mean in N-insertions.

The V end was cut by 2 bases, the J end by 4 bases, with 12 bases between. Germline V gene sequence: CDR1 SEHNR, CDR2 FQNEAQ (reference sequence). This CDR3 comprises 15 residues. This clonotype originated in a man aged 35-49 years in good health and CMV-seronegative. The J gene is TRBJ1-3, the V gene TRBV7-9, with D unresolved. The specimen was PBMCs. The chain's CDR3 is CASSLPARLGNTIYF. In DNA form, the CDR3 reads TGTGCCAGCAGCTTACCTGCTAGGTTAGGAAACACCATATATTTT.